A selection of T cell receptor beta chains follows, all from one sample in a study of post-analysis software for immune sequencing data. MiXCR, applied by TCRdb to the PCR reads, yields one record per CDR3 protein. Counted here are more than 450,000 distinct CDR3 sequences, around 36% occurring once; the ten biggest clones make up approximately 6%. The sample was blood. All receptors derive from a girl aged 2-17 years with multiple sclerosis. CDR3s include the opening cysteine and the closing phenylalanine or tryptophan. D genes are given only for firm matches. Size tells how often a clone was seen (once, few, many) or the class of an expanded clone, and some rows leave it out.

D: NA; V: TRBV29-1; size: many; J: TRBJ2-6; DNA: TGCAGCGTCACTACCGGCTCTGGGGCCAACGTCCTGACTTTC; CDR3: CSVTTGSGANVLTF
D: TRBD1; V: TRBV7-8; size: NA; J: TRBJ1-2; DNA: TGTGCCAGCAGCCCCCCGCAGGGGGAAGCTAACTATGGCTACACCTTC; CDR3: CASSPPQGEANYGYTF
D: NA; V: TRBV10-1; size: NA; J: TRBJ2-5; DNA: TGCGCCAGCAGTGGAATCCGGAGACCCCTGGGAGCCCAGTACTTC; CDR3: CASSGIRRPLGAQYF
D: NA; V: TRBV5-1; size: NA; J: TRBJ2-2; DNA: TGCGCCAGCAGCTTGGTTCGGGCAGGCGGGGAGCTGTTTTTT; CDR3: CASSLVRAGGELFF
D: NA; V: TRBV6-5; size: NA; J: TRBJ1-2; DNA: TGTGCCAGCCGTTTGGGGAGGTCCTTGTATGGCTACACCTTC; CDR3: CASRLGRSLYGYTF
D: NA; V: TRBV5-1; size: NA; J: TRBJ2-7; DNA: TGCGCCAGCAGAGAGGGGGGTAATTCCTACGAGCAGTACTTC; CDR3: CASREGGNSYEQYF
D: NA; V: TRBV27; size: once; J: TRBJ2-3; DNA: TGTGCCAGCAGTCCCCTGCGGGCAGGGCTATTCACAGATACGCAGTATTTT; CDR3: CASSPLRAGLFTDTQYF
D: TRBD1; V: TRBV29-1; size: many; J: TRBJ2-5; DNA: TGCAGCGTGATGACAGGGGCGAGTGCAGAGACCCAGTACTTC; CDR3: CSVMTGASAETQYF
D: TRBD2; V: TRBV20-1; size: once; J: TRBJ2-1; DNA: TGCAGTGCCCTACCCAGCGGGGGTGGGGGTGAGCAGTTCTTC; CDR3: CSALPSGGGGEQFF
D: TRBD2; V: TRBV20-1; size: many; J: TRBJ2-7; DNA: TGCAGTGCTCCCCGGTTAGCGGGGGGGCCCTACGAGCAGTACTTC; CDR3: CSAPRLAGGPYEQYF
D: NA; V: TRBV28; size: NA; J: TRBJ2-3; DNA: TGTGCCAGCAGTCCCCTAGGGGTAGGGCGCACAGATACGCAGTATTTT; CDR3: CASSPLGVGRTDTQYF
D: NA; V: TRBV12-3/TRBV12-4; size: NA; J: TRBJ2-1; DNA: TGTGCCAGCAGTGTAGCGGAGATCTCCTACAATGAGCAGTTCTTC; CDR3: CASSVAEISYNEQFF
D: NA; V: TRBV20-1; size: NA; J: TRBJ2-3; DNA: TGCAGTGCTAGAGACCGGGACTTGATCACAGATACGCAGTATTTT; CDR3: CSARDRDLITDTQYF
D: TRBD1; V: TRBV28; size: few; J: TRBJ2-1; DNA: TGTGCCAGCAGTCTGGACAGGGCAGGGGTTCGTGTGGATGAGCAGTTCTTC; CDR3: CASSLDRAGVRVDEQFF
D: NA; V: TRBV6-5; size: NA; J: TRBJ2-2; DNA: TGTGCCAGCAGTTGGACCGGGAGCACCACCGGGGAGCTGTTTTTT; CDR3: CASSWTGSTTGELFF
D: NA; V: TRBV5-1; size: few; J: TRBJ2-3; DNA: TGCGCCAGCAGGGTAGACGGTGCACGAGATACGCAGTATTTT; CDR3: CASRVDGARDTQYF
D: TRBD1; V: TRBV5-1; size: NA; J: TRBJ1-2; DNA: TGCGCCAGCAGCCGCGGGACAGGGGCGAGACGTATGGAGGACTACACCTTC; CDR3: CASSRGTGARRMEDYTF
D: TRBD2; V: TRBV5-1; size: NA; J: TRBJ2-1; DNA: TGCGCCAGCGGCCGGGGGGAGGCCCCCAATGAGCAGTTCTTC; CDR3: CASGRGEAPNEQFF
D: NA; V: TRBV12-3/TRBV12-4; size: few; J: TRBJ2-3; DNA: TGTGCCAGCAGGTCATATATGGTAGCTACCACAGATACGCAGTATTTT; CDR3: CASRSYMVATTDTQYF
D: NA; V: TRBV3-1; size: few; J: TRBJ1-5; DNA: TGTGCCAGCAGCCTCAAAAATCAGCCCCAGCATTTT; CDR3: CASSLKNQPQHF
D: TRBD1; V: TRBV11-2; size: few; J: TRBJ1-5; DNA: TGTGCCAGCAGCTTGCGGGACAGTTTTTATAGCAATCAGCCCCAGCATTTT; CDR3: CASSLRDSFYSNQPQHF
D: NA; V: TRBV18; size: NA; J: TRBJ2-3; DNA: TGTGCCAGCTCACCGGTGGTAGGCGCAGATACGCAGTATTTT; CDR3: CASSPVVGADTQYF
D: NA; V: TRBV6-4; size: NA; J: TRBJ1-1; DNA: TGTGCCAGCAGTGACTCCCCGGGGCAGAACACTGAAGCTTTCTTT; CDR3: CASSDSPGQNTEAFF
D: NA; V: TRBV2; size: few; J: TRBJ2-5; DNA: TGTGCCAGCAGTGACCCCCTACCACAAGAGACCCAGTACTTC; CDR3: CASSDPLPQETQYF
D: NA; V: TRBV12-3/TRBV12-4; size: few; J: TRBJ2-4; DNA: TGTGCCAGCAGCCCCCGAGGAGGGCGGGGCGGGACAAACATTCAGTACTTC; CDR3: CASSPRGGRGGTNIQYF
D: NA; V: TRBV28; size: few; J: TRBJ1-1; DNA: TGTGCCAGCAGGAATGGGGGAGGAAGGAGCGAAGCTTTCTTT; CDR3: CASRNGGGRSEAFF
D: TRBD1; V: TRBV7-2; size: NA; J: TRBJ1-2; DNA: TGTGCCAGCAGCTTACGACAGGGGGCCAGCCCATCTTATGGCTACACCTTC; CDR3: CASSLRQGASPSYGYTF
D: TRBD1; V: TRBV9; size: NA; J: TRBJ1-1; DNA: TGTGCCAGCAGCTTGGACAGGGGTTCAGCGACTGAAGCTTTCTTT; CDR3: CASSLDRGSATEAFF
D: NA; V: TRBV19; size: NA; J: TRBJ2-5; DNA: TGTGCCGGTAGTGCAACGGATGCTTGGGGGACCCAGTACTTC; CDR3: CAGSATDAWGTQYF
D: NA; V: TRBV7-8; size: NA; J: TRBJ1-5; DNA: TGTGCCAGCAGCTTAGGGGGTATAAGCTCGGTATTGGATCAGCCCCAGCATTTT; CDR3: CASSLGGISSVLDQPQHF
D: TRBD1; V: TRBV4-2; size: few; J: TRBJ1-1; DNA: TGTGCCAGCAGATCCACCTCCTCCGGGGACAGGGGGTTTGTTGCTTTCTTT; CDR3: CASRSTSSGDRGFVAFF
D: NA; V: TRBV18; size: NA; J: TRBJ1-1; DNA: TGTGCCAGCTCACCATTTACTTTCTCTGGGCAGACGAACACTGAAGCTTTCTTT; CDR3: CASSPFTFSGQTNTEAFF
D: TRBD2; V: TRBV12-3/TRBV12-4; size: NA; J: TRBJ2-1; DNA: TGTGCCAGCTCTATAGCGGGGAAGGATGAGCAGTTCTTC; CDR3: CASSIAGKDEQFF
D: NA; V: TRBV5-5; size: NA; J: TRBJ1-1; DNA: TGTGCCAGCAGCTTTGTCCCTCGGGAAGCTTTCTTT; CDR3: CASSFVPREAFF
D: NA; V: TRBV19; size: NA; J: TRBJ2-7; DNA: TGTGCCAGTAGTATAGATGGGGAGACCGTCCCCTACGAGCAGTACTTC; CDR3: CASSIDGETVPYEQYF
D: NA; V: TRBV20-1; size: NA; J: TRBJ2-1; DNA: TGCAGTGCTCCGGTCAATCCCCAGTCCTACAATGAGCAGTTCTTC; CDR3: CSAPVNPQSYNEQFF
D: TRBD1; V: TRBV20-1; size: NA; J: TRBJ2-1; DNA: TGCAGTGCTAGAGACTCCGGGACAGGGGACAATGAGCAGTTCTTC; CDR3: CSARDSGTGDNEQFF
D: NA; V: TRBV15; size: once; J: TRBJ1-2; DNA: TGTGCCACCAGCAGAGACCTAGGCTCGACGGCTAACTATGTCTACACCTTC; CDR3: CATSRDLGSTANYVYTF
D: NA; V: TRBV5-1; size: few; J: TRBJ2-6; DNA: TGCGCCAGCAGCTGGACGCCCTCAGGGGAAATGGGATCTGGGGCCAACGTCCTGACTTTC; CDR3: CASSWTPSGEMGSGANVLTF
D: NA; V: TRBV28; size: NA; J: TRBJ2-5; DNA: TGTGCCAGCGGGGGGAGAAGGGAGACCCAGTACTTC; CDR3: CASGGRRETQYF
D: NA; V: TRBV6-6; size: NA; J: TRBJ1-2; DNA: TGTGCCAGCACCGGAGCCCCTGGTGGCTACACCTTC; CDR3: CASTGAPGGYTF
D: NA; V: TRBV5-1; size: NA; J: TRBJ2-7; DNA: TGCGCCAGCAGCTCTGGCGGGACAGTGATCTACGAGCAGTACTTC; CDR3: CASSSGGTVIYEQYF
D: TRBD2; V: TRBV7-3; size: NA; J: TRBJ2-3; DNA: TGTGCCAGCAGTTTACCCACCGGACTAGCGGGGGCAGATACGCAGTATTTT; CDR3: CASSLPTGLAGADTQYF
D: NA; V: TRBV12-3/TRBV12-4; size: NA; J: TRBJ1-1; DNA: TGTGCCAGTCTTGGACAGCCAAACACTGAAGCTTTCTTT; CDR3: CASLGQPNTEAFF
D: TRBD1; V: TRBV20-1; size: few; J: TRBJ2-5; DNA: TGCAGTGCTCCGTCCTTGGGCAGGGGGCGAGAGACCCAGTACTTC; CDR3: CSAPSLGRGRETQYF
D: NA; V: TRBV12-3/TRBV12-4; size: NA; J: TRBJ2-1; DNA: TGTGCCAGCAGTTTGCACGGGGCCCTTTACAATGAGCAGTTCTTC; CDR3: CASSLHGALYNEQFF
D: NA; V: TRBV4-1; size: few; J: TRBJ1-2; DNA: TGCGCCAGCAGCCAAGATGGGGACAATTCTTTCACCTTC; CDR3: CASSQDGDNSFTF
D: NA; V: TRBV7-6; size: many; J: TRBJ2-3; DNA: TGTGCCAGCAGCTTAAGGGGAGAAACGGGGTTGTTTAGCACAGATACGCAGTATTTT; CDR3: CASSLRGETGLFSTDTQYF
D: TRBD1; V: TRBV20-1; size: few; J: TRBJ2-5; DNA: TGCAGTGCTAGAGACCCGACAGGGGGAAGTGAGACCCAGTACTTC; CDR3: CSARDPTGGSETQYF
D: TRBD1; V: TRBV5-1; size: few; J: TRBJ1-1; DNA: TGCGCCAGCAGCGGACAGGGTAAGGGGACTGAAGCTTTCTTT; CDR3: CASSGQGKGTEAFF
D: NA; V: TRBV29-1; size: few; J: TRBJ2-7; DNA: TGCAGCGTTGAAGGAGGGGCCCTCTCCTACGAGCAGTACTTC; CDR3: CSVEGGALSYEQYF
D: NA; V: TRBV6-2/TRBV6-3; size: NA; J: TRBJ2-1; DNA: TGTGCCAGCACTCCCCTAGAGGGAGACTCCTACAATGAGCAGTTCTTC; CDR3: CASTPLEGDSYNEQFF
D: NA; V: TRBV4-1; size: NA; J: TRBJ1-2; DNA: TGCGCCAGCAGCTCCGAGGCGAAGGGAGGAGGTTACACCTTC; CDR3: CASSSEAKGGGYTF
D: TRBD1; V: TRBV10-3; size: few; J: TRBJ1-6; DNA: TGTGCCATCAGTACAGCCGGGACAGATCGTAATTCACCCCTCCACTTT; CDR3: CAISTAGTDRNSPLHF
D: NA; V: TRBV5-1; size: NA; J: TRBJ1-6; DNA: TGCGCCAGCAGCTTGGAAACAGCAAGTAGGAATTCACCCCTCCACTTT; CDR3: CASSLETASRNSPLHF